The source of this TCR beta chain is a study of blood T cell repertoires in COVID-19. Study-wide background: The analysed material was cDNA or gDNA that came from T cells, B-cell-depleted T cells, or PBMCs.

In the authors' methods: Estimated nucleated cell counts came from reference gene primer amplification. Here immunoSEQ multiplex PCR was the method, and the copy in TCRdb shows in-frame clones only, minus some. V and J calls and clone size come straight from that table; D and trimming were deduced from the DNA. The sample records 200,000 to 300,000 clones, roughly 86% being singletons. Per germline, CDR1 GTSNPN and CDR2 SVGIG (reference sequence). Trimming took 1 base from V and 7 from J; bases not matched to a gene: 7. The CDR3 runs to 14 residues. Adults between roughly 18 and 95 years of age took part from 24 US areas. Participants' own reports of clinical history determined their cohort assignment.

The V and J genes are TRBV30 and TRBJ2-1; the match to TRBD2 covers 7 bases. The sample consisted of PBMCs or T cells enriched from blood (not recorded which). This receptor was taken from a woman between 40 and 55 years old with acute COVID-19. The CDR3: CAWSGGRARNEQFF. CDR3 nucleotide sequence: TGTGCCTGGAGTGGAGGGAGGGCGCGGAATGAGCAGTTCTTC.